This TCR beta chain was recorded in a study of blood T cell repertoires in COVID-19. J lost 8 bases, V lost 3 bases, and 15 bases had no gene match. This CDR3 has 17 amino acids. CDR1 and CDR2 from the germline V gene are LGHNA and YSLEER. Libraries were prepared by immunoSEQ multiplex PCR; TCRdb keeps only in-frame clonotypes and omits some of them. The sample records under 200,000 clones, approximately 86% being singletons. This clone has a single count. The sequence was obtained from a woman between 55 and 75 years old with acute COVID-19. The sample taken for sequencing was PBMCs or T cells enriched from blood (not recorded which). The chain combines TRBV4-3 with TRBJ1-2; 10 nucleotides align to TRBD1. The CDR3 coding sequence is TGCGCCAGCAGCCACCTGACAGGGGGCCAGCACCTGGGAGGCTACACCTTC. This encodes CASSHLTGGQHLGGYTF.